This T cell receptor beta chain appears in the sequencing data of a study of blood T cells in healthy people across ages. For the study at large: There was about one barcoded beta molecule captured by template switching per two T cells.

This clonotype was seen only a few times. Its antigen is not known. Through a sample-barcoded 5' primer and a J-beta primer mix, a second PCR was run for roughly 6 to 11 cycles. TCRdb independently ran MiXCR on the 5' RACE reads; one entry per CDR3 protein. Of 1.5 million to 2 million distinct CDR3 sequences listed, roughly 49% are singletons. General study findings and limits: Donor CMV status was unknown, possibly confounding expanded clonotype changes.

Trimming left V 0 bases short and J 10 bases short, with 13 bases between. This CDR3 contains 13 residues. Germline CDR1 reads DFQATT; CDR2 reads SNEGSKA (reference sequence). The rearrangement joins TRBV20-1 to TRBJ2-1; D perhaps matches TRBD2 (6 bases). The receptor was derived from a woman aged 40 to 49 in good health. The sample was blood. The CDR3, as DNA: TGCAGTGCTAGAGATCCTAGCGTCGGGGAGCAGTTCTTC. It specifies CSARDPSVGEQFF.